Each of the 5 T cell receptor beta chains below was sequenced from the same sample in a study of cytomegalovirus exposure and HLA in healthy donors. PCR amplification relied on 60 Vbeta primers (plus 13 Jbeta primers). Only in-frame clones appear in the TCRdb table, and some are missing; sequencing was by immunoSEQ multiplex PCR. This table holds some 180,000 clones, approximately 80% found once. Sequenced sample: PBMCs. All receptors derive from a woman younger than 45 in good health and CMV-seropositive.

The chain carries TRBV7-9 and TRBJ2-2, with TRBD2 as a possible D gene (6 bases). The CDR3 has 14 amino acids. Trimming cost V 6 bases and J 2 bases, with 10 bases left between them. The germline gives CDR1 SEHNR, CDR2 FQNEAQ (reference sequence). DNA of the CDR3: TGTGCCAGCAGTTACGGGGGAAACACCGGGGAGCTGTTTTTT. The encoded protein is CASSYGGNTGELFF.

This clone has a handful of counts. The chain links TRBV28 to TRBJ1-1; D is possibly TRBD1 (5 bases). With 1 base removed from V and 0 bases from J, the gap between germline ends came to 24 bases. The germline gives CDR1 MDHEN, CDR2 SYDVKM. The CDR3 consists of 20 residues. The CDR3: CASSLFHLRGRNRVNTEAFF. In DNA, the CDR3 is TGTGCCAGCAGTTTATTCCATCTAAGGGGCAGGAATAGGGTGAACACTGAAGCTTTCTTT.

This rearrangement joins TRBV6-5 to TRBJ1-5, with 11 positions matching TRBD1. Germline values: CDR1 MNHEY, CDR2 SVGAGI. V trimming: 6 bases; J trimming: 3 bases; junction bases outside the gene matches: 4. This CDR3 spans 15 amino acids. CDR3 protein: CASRGQGASNQPQHF. The CDR3 region has the DNA TGTGCCAGCAGAGGACAGGGGGCCTCCAATCAGCCCCAGCATTTT.

The chain has TRBV9 and TRBJ2-5, with TRBD1 matching 11 bases. Germline loops: CDR1 SGDLS, CDR2 YYNGEE. There are 15 residues in the CDR3. The V segment lost 0 bases and the J segment 5 bases; nucleotides outside the gene matches: 3. CDR3 nucleotides: TGTGCCAGCAGCGTAGGCGGACAGGGGGCGGAGACCCAGTACTTC. Its protein product is CASSVGGQGAETQYF.

The chain couples TRBV29-1 to TRBJ1-1; tentatively, D is TRBD1 (5 bases). V lost 7 bases, J lost 3 bases, and 12 bases lay in between. This CDR3 is built from 12 residues. Germline loops: CDR1 SQVTM, CDR2 ANQGSEA. The CDR3 DNA reads as TGCAGCGGCCACGGGGGAGACACTGAAGCTTTCTTT. Amino acid sequence: CSGHGGDTEAFF.